The source of this T cell receptor (beta chain) is a study of T cell responses to AZD1222 COVID-19 vaccine. Broader study findings: After two AZD1222 doses, spike-specific TCR breadth and depth rose versus day 0.

TCRdb keeps only in-frame clones here, not all; method: immunoSEQ multiplex PCR. The profile shows about 120,000 clones, around 94% of them singletons. The CDR3 is made up of 15 amino acids. The V end was cut by 8 bases, the J end by 4 bases, with 17 bases between. The V gene's germline CDR1 is SNHLY and CDR2 FYNNEI. Concerning this clone: Antigen: not known.

The input for sequencing was peripheral blood, taken 28 days after the second AZD1222 dose. The TCR was taken from an adult who received the AZD1222 COVID-19 vaccine. The V gene is TRBV2, the J gene TRBJ2-2; possibly TRBD1 or TRBD2 for D (6 bases each). In DNA form, the CDR3 reads TGTGCCAGCGGAGGGGGATGGTCCGGCACCGGGGAGCTGTTTTTT. Its protein is CASGGGWSGTGELFF.